Below, one T cell receptor beta chain is given with its context. What it binds is not known. Before the COVID-19 pandemic, during about 2010-2018, CD4+ T cells were taken from unexposed donors. The cells were cultured for roughly 11 days before CD4+ T cells were isolated. Unexposed-donor CD4+ T cells were probed with SARS-CoV-2 S/N and four cold-coronavirus spikes, cells permitting. Fresh IL-2 medium replaced half the medium on days 3 and 7. Repertoires were generated with immunoSEQ multiplex PCR, while TCRdb's copy carries only in-frame clones and drops some. The sample lists around 25,000 clones; more than 75% were seen once. The data were obtained in a study of CD4 T cells in relation to SARS-CoV-2 and coronaviruses. About the study: No peptide or an HIV-1 Nef peptide pool served as negative control. Study findings and constraints: No crossreactivity against non-spike viral proteins was tested here.

Germline CDR1 reads KGHSH; CDR2 reads LQKENI. Trimming took 0 bases from V and 5 from J, leaving 16 bases between them. The CDR3 runs to 16 residues. The sequencing input was CD4+ T cells from PBMCs, cultured in vitro. The V and J genes are TRBV18 and TRBJ2-5, with D perhaps being TRBD1 or TRBD2 (5 bases each). The source of this sequence is a human donor in good health. The CDR3 loop reads CASSPPGGPLGETQYF. The CDR3, as DNA: TGTGCCAGCTCACCACCTGGGGGACCCCTTGGGGAGACCCAGTACTTC.